The clone carrying this TCR beta chain was seen ten or more times. The data derive from a study of molecular identifiers for immune sequencing clone quantification. Germline loops: CDR1 MDHEN, CDR2 SYDVKM. The CDR3 is 15 amino acids. V lost 5 bases, J lost 1 base, and 14 bases lay in between. Bulk TCR library preparation followed previously described methods with listed TCR primers. Using its own MiXCR run on the PCR reads, TCRdb lists one record per CDR3 protein. Counted here are about 510,000 distinct CDR3 sequences, roughly 23% occurring once; the ten biggest clones make up roughly 0.81%. Sequences were obtained from naive CD8+ T cells from blood, with Jurkat cell RNA spiked in. Subset reported: FACS-sorted CD8+CD4-CCR7+CD45RA+ naive T cells. The sequence was obtained from a human donor in good health. Some libraries in this study had Jurkat cell RNA spiked in. The chain has TRBV28 and TRBJ2-5; D is ambiguous. In DNA form, the CDR3 reads TGTGCCAGCAGTATCGGGCGGTATATCCAAGAGACCCAGTACTTC. Its translation: CASSIGRYIQETQYF.